This T cell receptor beta chain derives from a study of technical replicates of blood from a handful of donors (dated by TCRdb to the late 2010s). CDR1 and CDR2 (MNHNS, SASEGT) derive from the germline V gene. After removal of 4 bases from V and 1 base from J, the junction retains 1 base not matched to a gene. From the cysteine up to the phenylalanine, the CDR3 has a length of 15 residues. The kept DNA is CDR3 alone, 45 bases in frame from the first base. Libraries came from the immunoSEQ multiplex PCR assay. The table was pulled from immuneACCESS by TCRdb, which kept in-frame rearrangements only. Such tables lose some clones; where checked, under half of the loss comes from unresolved V genes, and the rest has no known cause. This sample gives 75,000 to 95,000 clones in total; about 94% of them show up just once. The ten largest clones take up less than 0.25% of the sample. In regard to this clone: Its antigen remains undetermined. Per-nucleotide qualities are absent, and no much larger clonotype sits a single base away.

The chain is made from TRBV6-1 and TRBJ2-2, and 9 bases in between align with TRBD1. This sequence originates from a human donor in good health. Sequences were obtained from T cells isolated from PBMCs. The nucleotides are TGTGCCAGCAGTGCGGGACAGGGGAACACCGGGGAGCTGTTTTTT. Translated, this gives CASSAGQGNTGELFF.